Each of the 21 T cell receptor beta chains below was sequenced from the same sample in a study of blood T cell repertoires in COVID-19. Using immunoSEQ multiplex PCR, the repertoire was profiled, and TCRdb retains in-frame clones only, with some absent. Of a few hundred thousand clones detected, 70% to 90% appear once; the ten largest clones hold 5.5% to 7.5%. Sequencing was done on a sample of peripheral blood. These receptors all stem from a woman aged 65 to 85 with active or convalescent COVID-19.

The chain joins TRBV18 to TRBJ1-1; D is ambiguous. The CDR3 sequence is 13 residues long. Deletions cut 0 bases from V and 7 bases from J, with 9 bases between. Germline values: CDR1 KGHSH, CDR2 LQKENI. The DNA of the CDR3 is TGTGCCAGCTCACCACCGGTGACTGATGAAGCTTTCTTT. It yields the protein CASSPPVTDEAFF.

This clone was seen a few times. The rearrangement joins TRBV21-1 to TRBJ1-2. TRBV21-1 is annotated as a pseudogene. The CDR3 is 14 amino acids. The CDR3 reads CASSKAHGVYGYTF. The CDR3, as DNA: TGTGCCAGCAGCAAAGCGCACGGGGTCTATGGCTACACCTTC.

The CDR3 DNA reads TGTGCCAGAAGCTTGGCCGCGGGGAGCCAGCCCCAGCATTTT. Translated: CARSLAAGSQPQHF. This chain joins TRBV5-3 and TRBJ1-5; D gene uncertain. TRBV5-3 is annotated as an ORF whose role is uncertain. V lost 0 bases, J lost 7 bases, and 11 bases lay in between. There are 14 residues in the CDR3.

The V call is TRBV5-1, the J call TRBJ2-2; TRBD1 might be the D (6 bases). Per the germline V gene, CDR1 is SGHRS and CDR2 is YFSETQ. The CDR3 contains 15 residues. Trimming stripped 3 bases from V and 0 bases from J, with 9 bases between. The CDR3 bases are TGCGCCAGCAGCTCCAGGACAGCGAACACCGGGGAGCTGTTTTTT. Translation: CASSSRTANTGELFF.

The chain links TRBV11-3 to TRBJ2-1; 10 nucleotides align to TRBD2. The CDR3 is made up of 19 amino acids. The germline V gene has CDR1 SGHNT and CDR2 YENEEA. Losses at the gene ends were 1 base for V and 0 bases for J; bases not matched to a gene: 9. In DNA, the CDR3 is TGTGCCAGCAGCTTAGGAGTAGCGGGGGGTCACAACTCCTACAATGAGCAGTTCTTC. Translated: CASSLGVAGGHNSYNEQFF.

J is TRBJ2-7 and V is TRBV3-1 (or the pseudogene TRBV3-2); TRBD1 is a possible D gene (6 bases). V shed 1 base and J shed 0 bases, with 10 bases lying between them. The CDR3 has 15 residues. Germline-derived CDR1 and CDR2 are LGHDT and YNNKEL (reference sequence). The CDR3 region is CASSQGRGFSYEQYF. The DNA of the CDR3 is TGTGCCAGCAGCCAAGGCAGGGGTTTCTCCTACGAGCAGTACTTC.

This clone was observed once. In nucleotides, the CDR3 is TGTGCCAGCAGCCCGGGACAGGGGGTTTACGAGCAGTACTTC. This gives the protein CASSPGQGVYEQYF. The genes are TRBV11-3 and TRBJ2-7, with 11 bases matching TRBD1. The ends lost 5 bases at V and 4 bases at J; junction bases unmatched: 4. CDR1 and CDR2 (germline): SGHNT, YENEEA. This CDR3 spans 14 amino acids.

The chain couples TRBV7-8 to TRBJ1-2, with D unclear. The CDR3 extends over 12 amino acids. The V and J ends lost 5 bases and 8 bases respectively, with 12 bases between them. Germline V lookup: CDR1 SGHVS, CDR2 FQNEAQ. The CDR3 DNA follows: TGTGCCAGCAGCACCGCCTCGGTGGGCTACACCTTC. Protein: CASSTASVGYTF.

The J gene is TRBJ1-1, the V gene TRBV5-1; 10 positions match TRBD1. Germline V gene sequence: CDR1 SGHRS, CDR2 YFSETQ. The CDR3 is made up of 15 amino acids. Trimming removed 3 bases from V and 5 bases from J; junction bases left unmatched: 7. CDR3 amino acids: CASSSAGQGITEAFF. The CDR3 nucleotides are TGCGCCAGCAGCTCGGCGGGACAGGGGATAACTGAAGCTTTCTTT.

The genes are TRBV27 and TRBJ1-2; 8 bases fit TRBD1. Germline lookup yields CDR1 MNHEY and CDR2 SMNVEV (reference sequence). V trimming: 6 bases; J trimming: 10 bases; junction bases outside the gene matches: 7. The CDR3 is 12 amino acids. The CDR3 region has the DNA TGTGCCAGCAGCCCAGGACAGGGTGTCTACACCTTC. Amino acid sequence: CASSPGQGVYTF.

This chain joins TRBV6-5 and TRBJ1-6; 7 bases are a match to TRBD1. Germline CDR1 is MNHEY and CDR2 is SVGAGI. The junction had 6 bases not matched to a gene; V was cut back by 6 bases and J by 7 bases. The CDR3 length is 14 residues. CDR3 residues: CASRRQGWNSPLHF. CDR3 sequence (DNA): TGTGCCAGCAGACGACAGGGCTGGAATTCACCCCTCCACTTT.

The J gene is TRBJ2-1, the V gene TRBV11-2; unclear D gene. Germline values: CDR1 SGHAT, CDR2 FQNNGV. V lost 5 bases and J lost 10, with 3 bases in between. This CDR3 comprises 9 residues. CDR3 nucleotide sequence: TGTGCCAGCAGCCCAGAGCAGTTCTTC. Translated: CASSPEQFF.

The genes are TRBV7-9 and TRBJ1-5, with D perhaps TRBD1 (6 bases). V was trimmed by 1 base and J by 0 bases, leaving 7 bases between them. Looked up from germline, CDR1 is SEHNR and CDR2 is FQNEAQ (reference sequence). CDR3 length: 15 amino acids. The DNA for the CDR3 is TGTGCCAGCAGCTTAGGGACAGCTAGCAATCAGCCCCAGCATTTT. This sequence encodes CASSLGTASNQPQHF.

The gene calls are TRBV18 and TRBJ2-2; TRBD1 agrees at 10 bases. Germline assignment: CDR1 KGHSH and CDR2 LQKENI. The CDR3 runs 14 residues. The ends lost 4 bases at V and 6 bases at J; junction bases unmatched: 2. The CDR3 reads CASSRGQGAGELFF. In nucleotides, the CDR3 is TGTGCCAGCTCACGAGGACAGGGGGCCGGGGAGCTGTTTTTT.

The chain couples TRBV18 to TRBJ1-1, with 7 positions matching TRBD1. Trimming at V came to 6 bases and at J to 5 bases, leaving 9 bases not matched to a gene. Germline loops: CDR1 KGHSH, CDR2 LQKENI. The CDR3 is 14 residues long. This CDR3 is CASSFDRAFTEAFF. The CDR3 coding sequence is TGTGCCAGCTCGTTCGACAGGGCATTTACTGAAGCTTTCTTT.

The chain links TRBV19 to TRBJ2-3; 8 bases fit TRBD1. Germline V lookup: CDR1 LNHDA, CDR2 SQIVND (reference sequence). This CDR3 is built from 15 residues. Germline trimming cut 5 bases from V and 2 bases from J; bases unmatched to any gene: 6. The CDR3 DNA sequence: TGTGCCAGTAGTGAATGGACAGGGATCACAGATACGCAGTATTTT. This translates into CASSEWTGITDTQYF.

The genes are TRBV20-1 and TRBJ2-5; no reliable D call. This CDR3 is 10 amino acids long. Looked up from germline, CDR1 is DFQATT and CDR2 is SNEGSKA (reference sequence). Trimming took off 6 bases at V and 5 bases at J, with 7 bases between the two ends. The CDR3 is CSAGRETQYF. CDR3 nucleotides: TGCAGTGCCGGCAGGGAGACCCAGTACTTC.

This clone was counted a few times. V usage is TRBV4-1 and J usage is TRBJ1-2; TRBD1 agrees at 8 bases. After removal of 3 bases from V and 5 bases from J, the junction contained 11 bases not matched to a gene. CDR1 is MGHRA, CDR2 YSYEKL, per germline. CDR3 length equals 16 residues. CDR3 nucleotide sequence: TGCGCCAGCAGCCAGAGTCCCGGGACAGGAGGGTATGGCTACACCTTC. It yields the protein CASSQSPGTGGYGYTF.

This chain connects TRBV7-8 to TRBJ2-7; TRBD1 might be the D (6 bases). The CDR3 is 15 amino acids. The germline gives CDR1 SGHVS, CDR2 FQNEAQ. V was pared by 5 bases and J by 6 bases, with 20 bases between. CDR3 in amino acids: CASSPPPWTAAEQYF. The CDR3 nucleotides read TGTGCCAGCAGCCCCCCTCCTTGGACAGCCGCCGAGCAGTACTTC.

This clone was seen only once. The chain joins TRBV2 to TRBJ1-5, with D maybe TRBD1 (5 bases). V was pared by 5 bases and J by 1 base, with 12 bases between. CDR1 is SNHLY, CDR2 FYNNEI, per germline. The CDR3 has 15 amino acids. The CDR3 nucleotides read TGTGCCAGCAGTTTTGACAGCCCGAGCAATCAGCCCCAGCATTTT. It yields the protein CASSFDSPSNQPQHF.

J is TRBJ1-5 and V is TRBV6-5; TRBD1 matches 8 bases. V was clipped by 11 bases and J by 3 bases; unmatched bases: 9. Germline V gives CDR1 MNHEY, CDR2 SVGAGI. This CDR3 region has 14 residues. The chain's CDR3 is CASSRQGNNQPQHF. The CDR3 DNA sequence: TGTGCCTCCTCCAGACAGGGGAACAATCAGCCCCAGCATTTT.